What follows are 31 T cell receptor beta chains derived from one specimen sequenced in a study of CD8 T cells in Susac syndrome. cDNA came from about 0.5 to 1 ug RNA primed by random hexamers. A single record per CDR3 protein comes from TCRdb applying MiXCR to the immunoSEQ multiplex PCR reads. The table shows some 120,000 distinct CDR3 sequences, with more than 90% occurring only once. Sequencing used CD8+ T cells from PBMCs. These receptors came from a human donor with Susac syndrome.

CDR3 DNA sequence: TGTGCCAGCCACGCAGGGGGCGATGGCTACACCTTC. Residues: CASHAGGDGYTF. The rearrangement uses TRBV12-3 or TRBV12-4 and TRBJ1-2; TRBD1 matches 8 bases. V lost 8 bases, J lost 6 bases, and 5 bases stayed unmatched. The CDR3 has 12 amino acids.

CDR3 residues: CASSQGITGELFF. The CDR3 DNA is TGTGCCAGCAGCCAGGGAATCACCGGGGAGCTGTTTTTT. The gene calls are TRBV27 and TRBJ2-2, with TRBD1 as a possible D gene (5 bases). The V end lost 6 bases, the J end lost 4 bases, and 9 bases lay between the germline ends. The germline V gene has CDR1 MNHEY and CDR2 SMNVEV (reference sequence). The CDR3 extends over 13 amino acids.

J is TRBJ2-1 and V is TRBV11-2; tentative D call: TRBD2 (5 bases). V was trimmed by 1 base and J by 9 bases, leaving 10 bases between them. The CDR3 extends over 13 amino acids. CDR1 is SGHAT and CDR2 is FQNNGV in the germline V gene. The CDR3 sequence is CASSLGAGVEQFF. As DNA, the CDR3 is TGTGCCAGCAGCTTAGGTGCCGGGGTTGAGCAGTTCTTC.

This clonotype was detected once. The chain recombines TRBV14 with TRBJ2-2, with TRBD2 identical over 9 bases. J gave up 5 bases and V 0 bases, and 7 bases lay outside the gene matches. CDR3 length: 17 residues. From germline, CDR1 is SGHDN and CDR2 FVKESK. Written as DNA, the CDR3 is TGTGCCAGCAGCCAAGATGGGATAGCGGGGGTTACCGGGGAGCTGTTTTTT. This codes for CASSQDGIAGVTGELFF.

V is TRBV11-2 and J is TRBJ2-4; D is perhaps TRBD2 (5 bases). Germline V gene data show CDR1 as SGHAT and CDR2 as FQNNGV. Trimming removed 2 bases from V and 1 base from J, with 12 bases in between. The CDR3 has 16 residues. The CDR3 region has the DNA TGTGCCAGCAGCTTACGGGGTTACGGGGCCAAAAACATTCAGTACTTC. It yields the protein CASSLRGYGAKNIQYF.

The chain couples TRBV29-1 to TRBJ1-2; no definite D call. Trimming pared 6 bases from V and 4 bases from J, leaving 12 bases between. Germline CDR1 SQVTM, CDR2 ANQGSEA. The CDR3 consists of 12 residues. CDR3 nucleotide sequence: TGCAGCGTCGGTGGAGAAGTCTATGGCTACACCTTC. As protein: CSVGGEVYGYTF.

In this sample, this clonotype turned up once. The chain recombines TRBV7-3 with TRBJ2-5; the match to TRBD2 covers 9 bases. Looked up from germline, CDR1 is SGHTA and CDR2 is FQGTGA. The CDR3 consists of 14 residues. Unmatched junction bases numbered 4, after V lost 3 bases and J lost 5 bases. This CDR3 is CASSLNAGGETQYF. The CDR3 nucleotides read TGTGCCAGCAGCTTGAATGCGGGAGGGGAGACCCAGTACTTC.

The DNA of the CDR3 is TGCAGTGCTAGACCCGAAACAGGGGATCATGAGCAGTTCTTC. It translates to CSARPETGDHEQFF. V usage is TRBV20-1 and J usage is TRBJ2-1; 7 positions agree with TRBD1. The CDR3 consists of 14 residues. The V gene's germline CDR1 is DFQATT and CDR2 SNEGSKA (reference sequence). V dropped 2 bases and J dropped 8; count of bases not matched to a gene: 9.

The chain is built from TRBV28 and TRBJ2-7, with TRBD2 matching over 7 bases. After removal of 6 bases from V and 6 bases from J, the junction contained 8 bases not matched to a gene. This CDR3 has 13 residues. CDR1 is MDHEN, CDR2 SYDVKM, per germline. The CDR3 spells CASSYGGLSEQYF. CDR3 coding DNA: TGTGCCAGCAGCTACGGGGGACTATCCGAGCAGTACTTC.

The CDR3 DNA reads TGTGCCAGCAGCCAAGATCCCGACTCGGGACAGGCGCTTGATGGCTACACCTTC. Translating gives CASSQDPDSGQALDGYTF. This chain links TRBV3-1 with TRBJ1-2; TRBD1 matches 8 bases. Germline CDR1 reads LGHDT; CDR2 reads YNNKEL (reference sequence). The CDR3 covers 18 residues. J lost 6 bases, V lost 0 bases, and 15 bases had no gene match. The whole variable domain, filled in from reference TRBV3-1 and TRBJ1-2, reads DTAVSQTPKYLVTQMGNDKSIKCEQNLGHDTMYWYKQDSKKFLKIMFSYNNKELIINETVPNRFSPKSPDKAHLNLHINSLELGDSAVYFCASSQDPDSGQALDGYTFGSGTRLTVV.

The chain joins TRBV30 to TRBJ2-7; perhaps TRBD1 as D (5 bases). Trimming shortened V by 5 bases and J by 3 bases, and 11 bases separated the two germline ends. Germline V gene data show CDR1 as GTSNPN and CDR2 as SVGIG (reference sequence). The CDR3 has 12 residues. The DNA for the CDR3 is TGTGCCTGGGCCACTACAGGCTACGAGCAGTACTTC. It yields the protein CAWATTGYEQYF. Drawing the rest from reference TRBV30 and TRBJ2-7, the complete variable domain is SQTIHQWPATLVQPVGSPLSLECTVEGTSNPNLYWYRQAAGRGLQLLFYSVGIGQISSEVPQNLSASRPQDRQFILSSKKLLLSDSGFYLCAWATTGYEQYFGPGTRLTVT.

CDR3 protein: CASPSGVWSGANVLTF. CDR3 bases: TGTGCCTCCCCCTCAGGGGTCTGGTCTGGGGCCAACGTCCTGACTTTC. The rearrangement links TRBV30 to TRBJ2-6; tentatively, D is TRBD1 (6 bases). Germline CDR1 is GTSNPN and CDR2 is SVGIG (reference sequence). This CDR3 region has 16 residues. V was cut by 7 bases and J by 1 base, with 17 bases left in between.

This CDR3 is CSVEGLAGGSPYEQYF. The CDR3 DNA follows: TGCAGCGTTGAAGGTCTAGCGGGAGGCTCTCCCTACGAGCAGTACTTC. J is TRBJ2-7 and V is TRBV29-1, with TRBD2 identical over 11 bases. Germline V gene sequence: CDR1 SQVTM, CDR2 ANQGSEA. The CDR3 length is 16 residues. V lost 1 base, J lost 2 bases, and 7 bases stayed unmatched.

The chain has TRBV5-8 and TRBJ1-3; no firm D call. The germline CDR1 and CDR2 sequences are SGHTS and YDEGEE. V was trimmed by 3 bases and J by 4 bases, leaving 17 bases between them. This CDR3 spans 16 amino acids. The CDR3 sequence: CASSSLGERQGNTIYF. The CDR3 coding sequence is TGTGCCAGCAGCTCCCTTGGGGAGCGTCAGGGAAACACCATATATTTT.

DNA of the CDR3: TGTGCCTGGAGTGAGGTCGGGACAGGGATCACCGGGGAGCTGTTTTTT. Translated: CAWSEVGTGITGELFF. The chain uses TRBV30 and TRBJ2-2, with TRBD1 identical over 9 bases. V trimming: 1 base; J trimming: 4 bases; junction bases outside the gene matches: 7. The CDR3 spans 16 residues. Germline V gene lookup returns CDR1 GTSNPN and CDR2 SVGIG (reference sequence).

This CDR3 is CASSYLGTGTGDGYTF. In nucleotides, the CDR3 is TGTGCCAGCAGTTACTTAGGTACCGGGACAGGGGATGGCTACACCTTC. The rearrangement links TRBV6-5 to TRBJ1-2; 10 nucleotides align to TRBD1. This CDR3 spans 16 amino acids. Per the germline V gene, CDR1 is MNHEY and CDR2 is SVGAGI. V lost 1 base to trimming and J lost 6 bases; unmatched junction nucleotides: 8.

This clonotype came up a few times. The chain has TRBV9 and TRBJ2-3; D remains ambiguous. The CDR3 extends over 12 amino acids. The germline gives CDR1 SGDLS, CDR2 YYNGEE. V shed 4 bases and J shed 3 bases, with 6 bases lying between them. The DNA of the CDR3 is TGTGCCAGCAGCCCCTATACAGATACGCAGTATTTT. It translates to CASSPYTDTQYF.

The rearrangement uses TRBV24-1 and TRBJ2-1, with a tentative D call TRBD2 (5 bases). The CDR3 spans 17 residues. Deletions cut 4 bases from V and 0 bases from J, with 15 bases between. Germline V lookup: CDR1 KGHDR, CDR2 SFDVKD. This CDR3 is CATSDTAAPSSYNEQFF. CDR3 nucleotide sequence: TGTGCCACCAGTGACACAGCGGCTCCAAGCTCCTACAATGAGCAGTTCTTC.

A few counts support this clonotype. The CDR3 sequence is CASSLEGSGGGQFF. CDR3 in DNA: TGTGCCAGCAGCTTAGAAGGTAGCGGAGGGGGGCAGTTCTTC. The chain uses TRBV13 and TRBJ2-1; D is perhaps TRBD1 or TRBD2 (6 bases each). Germline-derived CDR1 and CDR2 are PRHDT and FYEKMQ (reference sequence). V shed 1 base and J shed 12 bases, with 16 bases lying between them. The CDR3 is made up of 14 amino acids.

The chain couples TRBV29-1 to TRBJ1-1; no definite D call. V lost 3 bases to trimming and J lost 0 bases, with 17 bases between them. Germline CDR1 is SQVTM and CDR2 is ANQGSEA. CDR3 length: 16 residues. CDR3 DNA sequence: TGCAGCGTTGATAGGTTCGTCCGGGGAGTGAACACTGAAGCTTTCTTT. It specifies CSVDRFVRGVNTEAFF.

V gene TRBV13 combines with J gene TRBJ2-7; D not certain. With 5 bases removed from V and 7 bases from J, the gap between germline ends came to 18 bases. This CDR3 region has 14 residues. CDR1 PRHDT and CDR2 FYEKMQ come from the germline V gene (reference sequence). The CDR3 sequence: CASSLSSRPGEQYF. The CDR3, as DNA: TGTGCCAGCAGCCTAAGTTCACGCCCCGGAGAGCAGTACTTC.

The chain couples TRBV10-3 to TRBJ2-7; no clear D. CDR1 is ENHRY and CDR2 is SYGVKD in the germline V gene. This CDR3 is built from 11 residues. With 0 bases removed from V and 6 bases from J, the gap between germline ends came to 3 bases. The CDR3 sequence: CAISESGEQYF. The CDR3 bases are TGTGCCATCAGTGAGTCGGGCGAGCAGTACTTC.

The J gene is TRBJ2-7, the V gene TRBV2, with 7 nucleotides matching TRBD2. CDR1 and CDR2 from the germline V gene are SNHLY and FYNNEI. The CDR3 contains 14 residues. Trimming took 8 bases from V and 5 from J; bases not matched to a gene: 12. CDR3 bases: TGTGCCAGCGGGACGGGACTAATTCCGCACGAGCAGTACTTC. Translation: CASGTGLIPHEQYF.

The rearrangement links TRBV27 to TRBJ2-1, with 13 nucleotides matching TRBD2. With V trimmed by 4 bases and J by 7 bases, 16 bases remained unmatched. CDR3 length: 19 amino acids. Germline V gene lookup returns CDR1 MNHEY and CDR2 SMNVEV (reference sequence). In nucleotides, the CDR3 is TGTGCCAGCAGTTCCCTCGACAGGGCCAGACTAGCGGGAGGAAATGAGCAGTTCTTC. This encodes CASSSLDRARLAGGNEQFF.

The CDR3 nucleotides read TGTGCCAGCAGCCCGTTACCGGGACAGTTGTTCTCTGGAAACACCATATATTTT. It specifies CASSPLPGQLFSGNTIYF. The chain is built from TRBV7-2 and TRBJ1-3; 7 nucleotides match TRBD1. The CDR3 runs to 18 residues. V lost 5 bases, J lost 0 bases, and 13 bases stayed unmatched. Germline V gives CDR1 SGHTA, CDR2 FQGNSA.

V is TRBV4-1 and J is TRBJ2-1; 7 positions agree with TRBD2. Looked up from germline, CDR1 is MGHRA and CDR2 is YSYEKL. The J segment lost 6 bases and the V segment lost 3 bases, leaving 14 bases of the junction unmatched. The CDR3 sequence is 17 residues long. CDR3 residues: CASSQGTDSWGGNEQFF. As DNA, the CDR3 is TGCGCCAGCAGCCAGGGAACGGATTCCTGGGGGGGCAATGAGCAGTTCTTC.

The rearrangement links TRBV29-1 to TRBJ1-2; TRBD1 aligns across 7 bases. Trimming cost V 5 bases and J 7 bases; bases outside gene matches: 7. CDR3 length: 12 residues. The germline V gene has CDR1 SQVTM and CDR2 ANQGSEA. CDR3 sequence reads: CSVPGQRGGYTF. The CDR3, as DNA: TGCAGCGTTCCGGGACAGAGGGGTGGCTACACCTTC.

J is TRBJ2-1 and V is TRBV4-2; 12 nucleotides agree with TRBD2. Looked up from germline, CDR1 is LGHNA and CDR2 is YNFKEQ. Unmatched junction bases numbered 8, after V lost 4 bases and J lost 7 bases. CDR3 length: 16 amino acids. The CDR3 coding sequence is TGTGCCAGCAGCCCTAGACTAGCGGGGGCCGGGAATGAGCAGTTCTTC. Protein: CASSPRLAGAGNEQFF.

The chain carries TRBV9 and TRBJ2-3; TRBD2 aligns across 11 bases. This CDR3 has 16 amino acids. Germline-derived CDR1 and CDR2 are SGDLS and YYNGEE. The J segment lost 5 bases and the V segment lost 0 bases, leaving 5 bases of the junction unmatched. The CDR3 loop reads CASSVGTSGSLDTQYF. The CDR3 DNA sequence: TGTGCCAGCAGCGTAGGAACTAGCGGGAGCCTAGATACGCAGTATTTT.

The table lists this clonotype with a few counts. The chain is built from TRBV5-4 and TRBJ2-6; D may be TRBD1 (6 bases). With 3 bases removed from V and 0 bases from J, the gap between germline ends came to 13 bases. CDR3 size: 17 residues. Germline V gives CDR1 SGHNT, CDR2 YYREEE (reference sequence). The CDR3 spells CASSYSDSFSGANVLTF. The DNA of the CDR3 is TGTGCCAGCAGCTACTCGGACAGTTTCTCTGGGGCCAACGTCCTGACTTTC.

The gene calls are TRBV20-1 and TRBJ2-7; D remains unclear. This CDR3 contains 11 residues. Germline loops: CDR1 DFQATT, CDR2 SNEGSKA (reference sequence). V was clipped by 3 bases and J by 5 bases, with 8 bases between them. CDR3 sequence reads: CSARDAHEQYF. CDR3 in DNA: TGCAGTGCTAGGGACGCCCACGAGCAGTACTTC.